These 24 T cell receptor beta chains came from one sample sequenced in a study of graft-versus-host responses after intestinal transplantation. What these receptors recognize is not known. The table came from immunoSEQ multiplex PCR; TCRdb's copy has only in-frame clones and leaves some out. Of around 100,000 clones in the sample, 93% were seen once. Sequenced material: unstimulated CD8+ T cells sorted from spleen or lymph node cells, taken before intestinal transplant. The receptors were gathered from a human donor who received an intestinal transplant.

The chain is built from TRBV2 and TRBJ1-4; 8 nucleotides align to TRBD1. CDR3 length: 14 amino acids. The V gene end was trimmed by 4 bases and the J gene end by 6 bases; junction bases not matched to a gene: 4. CDR1 is SNHLY and CDR2 is FYNNEI in the germline V gene. The chain's CDR3 is CASSAGGSDEKLFF. CDR3 sequence (DNA): TGTGCCAGCAGTGCAGGGGGCTCCGATGAAAAACTGTTTTTT.

The chain recombines TRBV19 with TRBJ1-6; perhaps TRBD1 as D (6 bases). The CDR3 contains 15 residues. The germline CDR1 and CDR2 sequences are LNHDA and SQIVND (reference sequence). Trimming took 4 bases from V and 7 from J, leaving 14 bases between them. DNA for the CDR3: TGTGCCAGTAGTACCCCGAGGGGGGTCAATTCACCCCTCCACTTT. The encoded protein is CASSTPRGVNSPLHF.

This chain links TRBV5-4 with TRBJ1-4; D remains ambiguous. The CDR3 runs to 12 residues. CDR1 and CDR2 from the germline V gene are SGHNT and YYREEE (reference sequence). V lost 1 base and J 4 bases, leaving 2 bases between the germline ends. CDR3 residues: CASSLFNEKLFF. The DNA of the CDR3 is TGTGCCAGCAGCTTGTTTAATGAAAAACTGTTTTTT.

The chain uses TRBV10-3 and TRBJ1-1; 8 positions match TRBD1. The CDR3 loop spans 12 amino acids. With 3 bases clipped from V and 8 bases from J, the junction kept 2 bases outside the gene matches. The V gene's germline CDR1 is ENHRY and CDR2 SYGVKD. The CDR3 DNA reads TGTGCCATCAGTGATCAGGGGGCGGAAGCTTTCTTT. It yields the protein CAISDQGAEAFF.

Here the CDR3 DNA reads TGTGCCAGCAGCCTTCCCTCTAGCGGGGGGAGCTCCTACGAGCAGTACTTC. Encoded protein: CASSLPSSGGSSYEQYF. The chain carries TRBV7-9 and TRBJ2-7, with 11 bases that match TRBD2. Germline V gives CDR1 SEHNR, CDR2 FQNEAQ (reference sequence). J lost 0 bases, V lost 5 bases, and 9 bases had no gene match. This CDR3 has 17 amino acids.

This chain links TRBV18 with TRBJ1-1; D ambiguous. The CDR3 is 15 residues long. The V end was cut by 4 bases, the J end by 0 bases, with 12 bases between. Germline V gene lookup returns CDR1 KGHSH and CDR2 LQKENI. Here the CDR3 reads CASSLGPGMNTEAFF. The CDR3 region has the DNA TGTGCCAGCTCACTGGGCCCAGGCATGAACACTGAAGCTTTCTTT.

V gene TRBV29-1 combines with J gene TRBJ2-1, with 8 bases fitting TRBD1. V lost 6 bases to trimming and J lost 1 base; unmatched junction nucleotides: 5. The CDR3 consists of 14 residues. Germline CDR1 and CDR2: SQVTM and ANQGSEA. The CDR3 region has the DNA TGCAGCGTGGACACAGGGGGATCCTACAATGAGCAGTTCTTC. Protein sequence: CSVDTGGSYNEQFF.

V usage is TRBV6-1 and J usage is TRBJ2-1; 10 positions match TRBD1. Unmatched junction bases numbered 0, after V lost 1 base and J lost 6 bases. Germline V gene data show CDR1 as MNHNS and CDR2 as SASEGT. This CDR3 is built from 14 residues. The CDR3 protein is CASSEGTGGNEQFF. CDR3 nucleotides: TGTGCCAGCAGTGAAGGGACAGGGGGCAATGAGCAGTTCTTC.

Here the CDR3 DNA reads TGTGCCAGCAGCCCGTCACTAGCGGTAAGCTCCGATGAGCAGTTCTTC. Residues: CASSPSLAVSSDEQFF. This rearrangement joins TRBV7-8 to TRBJ2-1; the match to TRBD2 covers 8 bases. The CDR3 consists of 16 residues. The ends lost 5 bases at V and 8 bases at J; junction bases unmatched: 14. CDR1 and CDR2 from the germline V gene are SGHVS and FQNEAQ.

The gene calls are TRBV19 and TRBJ2-1; D is ambiguous. This CDR3 is 12 amino acids long. Deletions cut 9 bases from V and 8 bases from J, with 14 bases between. Germline CDR1 is LNHDA and CDR2 is SQIVND (reference sequence). The CDR3: CASSLAPDEQFF. The CDR3 region has the DNA TGTGCCAGCTCTTTGGCCCCGGATGAGCAGTTCTTC.

The gene calls are TRBV25-1 and TRBJ1-2; the D is unclear. The germline V and J ends were trimmed by 8 bases and 0 bases, with 16 bases remaining between them. CDR3 size: 15 residues. In germline, CDR1 is MGHDK, CDR2 SYGVNS. This CDR3 is CASPHRSGANYGYTF. CDR3 sequence (DNA): TGTGCCAGCCCACACCGCTCAGGCGCTAACTATGGCTACACCTTC.

This chain connects TRBV2 to TRBJ2-7, with 10 bases identical to TRBD1. With V trimmed by 4 bases and J by 3 bases, 3 bases remained unmatched. This CDR3 contains 14 residues. Germline-derived CDR1 and CDR2 are SNHLY and FYNNEI. DNA for the CDR3: TGTGCCAGCAGTGTCCGGGACAGGGGCTACGAGCAGTACTTC. Translated: CASSVRDRGYEQYF.

This sequence joins TRBV29-1 and TRBJ1-1; perhaps TRBD1 as D (6 bases). Germline lookup yields CDR1 SQVTM and CDR2 ANQGSEA. The ends were cut back, 0 bases at V and 8 bases at J, with 10 bases in the middle. CDR3 length equals 12 residues. The CDR3 reads CSVEDQGKEAFF. The CDR3 DNA reads TGCAGCGTTGAAGATCAGGGGAAGGAAGCTTTCTTT.

The CDR3 loop is CASSLSGVGQPQHF. For the CDR3, the DNA is TGTGCCAGCAGTTTATCGGGGGTAGGACAGCCCCAGCATTTT. The chain carries TRBV27 and TRBJ1-5, with D perhaps TRBD1 (5 bases). The V gene lost 0 bases and the J gene lost 7 bases, with 10 bases spanning the gap. CDR1 MNHEY and CDR2 SMNVEV come from the germline V gene (reference sequence). This CDR3 contains 14 residues.

The chain employs TRBV7-2 and TRBJ2-1, with D tentatively TRBD2 (7 bases). The CDR3 has 20 amino acids. From germline, CDR1 is SGHTA and CDR2 FQGNSA. V was trimmed by 0 bases and J by 0 bases, leaving 21 bases between them. The CDR3 coding sequence is TGTGCCAGCAGCTTAGCTAGGTCCCAGGCGGGGGCCTCCTCCTACAATGAGCAGTTCTTC. Its translation is CASSLARSQAGASSYNEQFF.

As for this clone: Distinct nucleotide sequences in the sample also encode this CDR3. This rearrangement joins TRBV9 to TRBJ1-1, with no clear D. V lost 0 bases to trimming and J lost 1 base, with 4 bases between them. CDR1 SGDLS and CDR2 YYNGEE come from the germline V gene. The CDR3 extends over 13 amino acids. The CDR3 here is CASSVVWNTEAFF. The CDR3 DNA reads as TGTGCCAGCAGCGTAGTTTGGAACACTGAAGCTTTCTTT. The full variable domain, with the rest looked up from reference TRBV9 and TRBJ1-1, is DSGVTQTPKHLITATGQRVTLRCSPRSGDLSVYWYQQSLDQGLQFLIQYYNGEERAKGNILERFSAQQFPDLHSELNLSSLELGDSALYFCASSVVWNTEAFFGQGTRLTVV.

The chain has TRBV9 and TRBJ2-7, with TRBD2 as a possible D gene (5 bases). The CDR3 contains 14 residues. V shed 0 bases and J shed 4 bases, with 11 bases lying between them. Germline CDR1 reads SGDLS; CDR2 reads YYNGEE. The CDR3 bases are TGTGCCAGCAGCGTAGAGGCTAGCCCTTACGAGCAGTACTTC. Protein product: CASSVEASPYEQYF.

The CDR3 sequence: CASSRRDPKDPYNSPLHF. CDR3 nucleotides: TGTGCCAGCAGCCGACGGGACCCCAAAGACCCCTATAATTCACCCCTCCACTTT. J is TRBJ1-6 and V is TRBV7-9, with D tentatively TRBD1 (5 bases). Germline values: CDR1 SEHNR, CDR2 FQNEAQ (reference sequence). V lost 5 bases and J 2 bases, leaving 19 bases between the germline ends. This CDR3 spans 18 amino acids.

This clone was recorded once. The V and J genes are TRBV11-2 and TRBJ2-3, with 9 bases fitting TRBD2. The germline V gene has CDR1 SGHAT and CDR2 FQNNGV. Trimming took 1 base from V and 3 from J; bases not matched to a gene: 2. The CDR3 loop spans 15 amino acids. The CDR3 region is CASSLGGRETDTQYF. The CDR3 nucleotides are TGTGCCAGCAGCTTAGGCGGGAGGGAAACAGATACGCAGTATTTT.

CDR3 amino acids: CASSYEGLIGYTF. For the CDR3, the DNA is TGTGCCAGCAGTTACGAGGGGCTCATTGGCTACACCTTC. The rearrangement links TRBV6-7 to TRBJ1-2; TRBD1 is a possible D gene (5 bases). TRBV6-7 is classed as an ORF, of uncertain function. V was shortened by 2 bases and J by 7 bases, with 11 bases between the two germline ends. The CDR3 covers 13 residues.

The V and J genes are TRBV11-2 and TRBJ2-7; 7 bases match TRBD1. CDR1 SGHAT and CDR2 FQNNGV come from the germline V gene. Trimming at V came to 7 bases and at J to 5 bases, leaving 14 bases not matched to a gene. There are 15 residues in the CDR3. The CDR3 region has the DNA TGTGCCAGCACCCCCCCATCGGGACAGTACCACGAGCAGTACTTC. Translating gives CASTPPSGQYHEQYF.

The genes are TRBV19 and TRBJ1-5; 7 bases fit TRBD1. Germline V gene lookup returns CDR1 LNHDA and CDR2 SQIVND (reference sequence). The CDR3 extends over 14 amino acids. J was trimmed by 5 bases and V by 4 bases; bases with no gene match: 5. CDR3 region: CASSTGTVHQPQHF. The CDR3 region has the DNA TGTGCCAGTAGTACCGGGACAGTTCATCAGCCCCAGCATTTT.

The V call is TRBV15, the J call TRBJ1-2; 9 nucleotides agree with TRBD1. The V and J ends lost 5 bases and 2 bases, in that order; junction bases with no gene match: 15. Germline V lookup: CDR1 LNHNV, CDR2 YYDKDF (reference sequence). The CDR3 is 18 residues long. The CDR3 bases are TGTGCCACCAGCGGGTGGGGGGAACAGGGGGCGGGGAACTATGGCTACACCTTC. It specifies CATSGWGEQGAGNYGYTF.

The chain uses TRBV7-9 and TRBJ1-3, with D possibly TRBD1 on 5 matching bases. Trimming took 5 bases from V and 2 from J, leaving 22 bases between them. The germline CDR1 and CDR2 sequences are SEHNR and FQNEAQ (reference sequence). The CDR3 has 18 residues. CDR3 nucleotides: TGTGCCAGCAGCCTCCAGGAGGGGATAGGGGACCCTGGAAACACCATATATTTT. Its protein product is CASSLQEGIGDPGNTIYF. Combining the CDR3 with reference TRBV7-9 and TRBJ1-3 gives the whole variable domain DTGVSQNPRHKITKRGQNVTFRCDPISEHNRLYWYRQTLGQGPEFLTYFQNEAQLEKSRLLSDRFSAERPKGSFSTLEIQRTEQGDSAMYLCASSLQEGIGDPGNTIYFGEGSWLTVV.